Below are 16 T cell receptor beta chains sequenced from a single sample in a study of T cells in tumors after PD-1 blockade. Assay: immunoSEQ multiplex PCR; the TCRdb copy retains only in-frame clones and omits some. Seen here are fewer than 600 clones, about two thirds observed once, and the top ten hold around a third. The specimen was tumor tissue, collected after anti-PD-1 treatment. These receptors originate from a human donor with cutaneous squamous cell carcinoma.

This rearrangement joins TRBV24-1 to TRBJ1-2; 9 bases agree with TRBD1. J gave up 7 bases and V 5 bases, and 7 bases lay outside the gene matches. Germline CDR1 KGHDR, CDR2 SFDVKD. The length of the CDR3 is 14 residues. Written as DNA, the CDR3 is TGTGCCACCAGTGGAGGCACAGGGGGCGGTGGCTACACCTTC. It specifies CATSGGTGGGGYTF.

This CDR3 reads CASSLRTSGGDEQFF. The CDR3 bases are TGTGCCAGCAGTTTACGGACTAGCGGGGGCGATGAGCAGTTCTTC. The chain combines TRBV27 with TRBJ2-1; 13 bases are shared with TRBD2. This CDR3 region has 15 residues. The junction had 3 bases not matched to a gene; V was cut back by 2 bases and J by 8 bases. CDR1 and CDR2 from the germline V gene are MNHEY and SMNVEV (reference sequence).

V and J are TRBV7-2 and TRBJ1-5; possibly TRBD1 for D (6 bases). V was pared by 1 base and J by 0 bases, with 16 bases between. Germline CDR1 SGHTA, CDR2 FQGNSA. The CDR3 is 18 amino acids. As DNA, the CDR3 is TGTGCCAGCAGCTTAGAGACCGGGACAAGTAATAGCAATCAGCCCCAGCATTTT. This gives the protein CASSLETGTSNSNQPQHF.

V and J are TRBV5-4 and TRBJ2-5; 7 nucleotides align to TRBD1. Germline CDR1 is SGHNT and CDR2 is YYREEE (reference sequence). The CDR3 runs to 14 residues. Trimming cost V 4 bases and J 4 bases; bases outside gene matches: 7. CDR3 sequence: CASSVQGTVETQYF. CDR3 sequence (DNA): TGTGCCAGCAGCGTACAGGGGACGGTAGAGACCCAGTACTTC.

V usage is TRBV2 and J usage is TRBJ1-2, with a tentative D call TRBD1 (5 bases). Germline-derived CDR1 and CDR2 are SNHLY and FYNNEI. This CDR3 has 13 amino acids. Trimming took off 4 bases at V and 8 bases at J, with 14 bases between the two ends. Here the CDR3 reads CASSAPQGSGYTF. In nucleotides, the CDR3 is TGTGCCAGCAGTGCCCCGCAGGGTAGCGGCTACACCTTC.

V and J are TRBV18 and TRBJ1-2; 8 bases are a match to TRBD1. This CDR3 is 15 amino acids long. CDR1 and CDR2 (germline): KGHSH, LQKENI. J was trimmed by 4 bases and V by 3 bases; bases with no gene match: 7. CDR3 sequence: CASSPEDREFYGYTF. CDR3 sequence (DNA): TGTGCCAGCTCACCTGAGGACAGGGAGTTCTATGGCTACACCTTC. Full variable domain (outside the CDR3, taken from reference TRBV18 and TRBJ1-2): NAGVMQNPRHLVRRRGQEARLRCSPMKGHSHVYWYRQLPEEGLKFMVYLQKENIIDESGMPKERFSAEFPKEGPSILRIQQVVRGDSAAYFCASSPEDREFYGYTFGSGTRLTVV.

This chain joins TRBV5-1 and TRBJ2-7; 7 positions agree with TRBD1. This CDR3 has 16 amino acids. V lost 3 bases to trimming and J lost 5 bases; unmatched junction nucleotides: 14. The germline V gene encodes CDR1 SGHRS and CDR2 YFSETQ. For the CDR3, the DNA is TGCGCCAGCAGCTCGACAACCGGGACAGTGGTTCACGAGCAGTACTTC. Protein product: CASSSTTGTVVHEQYF.

The rearrangement links TRBV19 to TRBJ2-7, with D possibly being TRBD1 or TRBD2 (6 bases each). This CDR3 is 14 amino acids long. V lost 3 bases, J lost 4 bases, and 13 bases lay in between. Germline CDR1 and CDR2: LNHDA and SQIVND (reference sequence). CDR3 nucleotides: TGTGCCAGTAGTATTAAGGGGGGCCGGTACGAGCAGTACTTC. Encoded protein: CASSIKGGRYEQYF.

The chain combines TRBV28 with TRBJ1-4; D is undetermined. The V end lost 3 bases, the J end lost 8 bases, and 16 bases lay between the germline ends. Germline CDR1 and CDR2: MDHEN and SYDVKM. The CDR3 consists of 15 residues. CDR3: CASSFSPGFGEKLFF. CDR3 DNA sequence: TGTGCCAGCAGTTTTTCTCCAGGCTTCGGAGAAAAACTGTTTTTT.

This clone was recorded only once. The CDR3 protein is CASSLDSYEQYF. The CDR3, as DNA: TGTGCCAGCAGCCTCGACTCCTACGAGCAGTACTTC. The rearrangement links TRBV28 to TRBJ2-7; D ambiguous. Trimming pared 6 bases from V and 0 bases from J, leaving 6 bases between. The germline CDR1 and CDR2 sequences are MDHEN and SYDVKM. The CDR3 length is 12 residues.

V and J are TRBV7-8 and TRBJ1-4; maybe TRBD1 (5 bases). The CDR3 has 13 residues. Germline V gene sequence: CDR1 SGHVS, CDR2 FQNEAQ. With 4 bases removed from V and 13 bases from J, the gap between germline ends came to 16 bases. CDR3: CASSSLTDSGLFF. The CDR3 DNA is TGTGCCAGCAGCTCCCTGACAGATTCGGGACTGTTTTTT.

This chain joins TRBV4-2 and TRBJ2-1; no firm D call. The CDR3 runs 14 residues. V lost 0 bases, J lost 10 bases, and 13 bases lay in between. CDR1 and CDR2 from the germline V gene are LGHNA and YNFKEQ. The CDR3: CASSQETLSSEQFF. The CDR3 region has the DNA TGTGCCAGCAGCCAAGAAACGCTCTCTTCAGAGCAGTTCTTC.

This clone occurred once. The rearrangement uses TRBV30 and TRBJ1-1, with a tentative D call TRBD1 (5 bases). This CDR3 spans 11 amino acids. CDR1 and CDR2 (germline): GTSNPN, SVGIG (reference sequence). V lost 2 bases to trimming and J lost 5 bases, with 6 bases between them. CDR3 DNA sequence: TGTGCCTGGAGTCGGGGGACTGAAGCTTTCTTT. This sequence encodes CAWSRGTEAFF.

The chain recombines TRBV5-5 with TRBJ1-5; 7 bases agree with TRBD1. The CDR3 length is 17 residues. V dropped 1 base and J dropped 1; count of bases not matched to a gene: 8. The germline gives CDR1 SGHKS, CDR2 YYEKEE (reference sequence). The CDR3 coding sequence is TGTGCCAGCAGCTTGCGACAGGGAGCTGGCAGCAATCAGCCCCAGCATTTT. Translated: CASSLRQGAGSNQPQHF.

V and J are TRBV7-2 and TRBJ1-5; D not certain. The germline CDR1 and CDR2 sequences are SGHTA and FQGNSA. Trimming removed 5 bases from V and 4 bases from J, with 12 bases in between. CDR3 length equals 14 residues. The CDR3 region is CASSPEGGNQPQHF. The CDR3, as DNA: TGTGCCAGCAGCCCCGAAGGAGGGAATCAGCCCCAGCATTTT.

Of note for this clone: At one end, the junction sequence differs from germline, possibly due to a read error. The same CDR3 arises from other DNA sequences in this sample as well. The V gene is TRBV14, the J gene TRBJ1-1, with a weak D call TRBD1 (5 bases). Germline-derived CDR1 and CDR2 are SGHDN and FVKESK. This CDR3 spans 12 amino acids. CDR3: CASSRPGGAAFF. CDR3 sequence (DNA): TGTGCCAGCAGCCGACCGGGAGGGGCAGCTTTTTTT.